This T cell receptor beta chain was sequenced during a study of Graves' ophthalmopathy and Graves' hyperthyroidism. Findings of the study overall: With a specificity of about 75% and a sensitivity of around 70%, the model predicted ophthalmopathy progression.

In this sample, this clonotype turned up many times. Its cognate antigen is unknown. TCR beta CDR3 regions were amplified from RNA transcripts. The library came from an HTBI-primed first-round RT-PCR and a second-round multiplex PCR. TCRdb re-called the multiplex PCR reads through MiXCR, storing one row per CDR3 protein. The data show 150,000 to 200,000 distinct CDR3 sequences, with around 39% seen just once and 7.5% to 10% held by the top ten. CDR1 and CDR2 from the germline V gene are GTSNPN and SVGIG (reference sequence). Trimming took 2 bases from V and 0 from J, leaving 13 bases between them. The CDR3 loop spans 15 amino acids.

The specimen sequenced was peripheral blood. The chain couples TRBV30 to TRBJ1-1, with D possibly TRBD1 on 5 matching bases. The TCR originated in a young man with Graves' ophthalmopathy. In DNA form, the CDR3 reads TGTGCCTGGAGTCTCGGGACGCATTTGAACACTGAAGCTTTCTTT. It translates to CAWSLGTHLNTEAFF. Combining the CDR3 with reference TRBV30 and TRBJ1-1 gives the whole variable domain SQTIHQWPATLVQPVGSPLSLECTVEGTSNPNLYWYRQAAGRGLQLLFYSVGIGQISSEVPQNLSASRPQDRQFILSSKKLLLSDSGFYLCAWSLGTHLNTEAFFGQGTRLTVV.